This T cell receptor (beta chain) was profiled in a study of control samples from healthy donors and cancer patients. The germline V and J ends were trimmed by 3 bases and 4 bases, with 6 bases remaining between them. The length of the CDR3 is 13 residues. Germline V gene lookup returns CDR1 SSHAT and CDR2 FNYEAQ (reference sequence). Sequencing was performed with immunoSEQ multiplex PCR; in TCRdb, only in-frame clones are kept and a portion is missing. The sample lists over 100,000 clones; roughly 92% were seen once. Specimen: blood. The origin of this receptor is a young man in good health. The V call is TRBV7-7, the J call TRBJ1-4; D remains ambiguous. CDR3: CASSLQINEKLFF. In DNA, the CDR3 is TGTGCCAGCAGCTTGCAGATTAATGAAAAACTGTTTTTT.